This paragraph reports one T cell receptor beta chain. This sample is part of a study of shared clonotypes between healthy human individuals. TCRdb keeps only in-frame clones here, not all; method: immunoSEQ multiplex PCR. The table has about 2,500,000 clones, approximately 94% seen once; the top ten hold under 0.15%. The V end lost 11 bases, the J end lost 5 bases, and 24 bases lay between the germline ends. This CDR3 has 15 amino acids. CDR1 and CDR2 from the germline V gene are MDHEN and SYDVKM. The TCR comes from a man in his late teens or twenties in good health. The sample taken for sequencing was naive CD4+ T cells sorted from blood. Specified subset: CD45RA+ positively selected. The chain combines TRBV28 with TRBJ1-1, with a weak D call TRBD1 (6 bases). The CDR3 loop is CAAEDGWGARTEAFF. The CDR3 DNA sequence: TGTGCCGCTGAAGATGGTTGGGGGGCGAGGACTGAAGCTTTCTTT.